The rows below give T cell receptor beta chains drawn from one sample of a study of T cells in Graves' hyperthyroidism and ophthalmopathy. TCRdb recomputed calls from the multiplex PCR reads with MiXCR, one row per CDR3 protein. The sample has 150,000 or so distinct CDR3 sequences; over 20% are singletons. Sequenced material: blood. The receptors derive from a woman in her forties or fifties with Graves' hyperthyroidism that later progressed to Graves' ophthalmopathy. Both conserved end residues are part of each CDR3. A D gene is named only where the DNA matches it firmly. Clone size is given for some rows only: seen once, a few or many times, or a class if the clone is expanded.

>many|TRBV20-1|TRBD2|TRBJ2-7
CSALGGSSYEQYF
TGCAGTGCTTTGGGCGGGAGTTCCTACGAGCAGTACTTC
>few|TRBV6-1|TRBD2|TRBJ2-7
CASSDGRGGDEQYF
TGTGCCAGCAGTGATGGGAGGGGAGGGGACGAGCAGTACTTC
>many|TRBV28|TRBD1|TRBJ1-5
CASSHNGTGIDQPQHF
TGTGCCAGCAGTCACAATGGGACAGGGATTGACCAGCCCCAGCATTTT
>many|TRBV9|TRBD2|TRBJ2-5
CASSGLAGTSETQYF
TGTGCCAGCAGCGGATTAGCGGGAACCTCAGAGACCCAGTACTTC
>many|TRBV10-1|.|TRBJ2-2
CASSRGGGQTGELFF
TGCGCCAGCAGTAGAGGCGGGGGCCAGACCGGGGAGCTGTTTTTT
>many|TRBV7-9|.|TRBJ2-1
CASTLGPSNEQFF
TGTGCCAGCACCCTTGGGCCTAGCAATGAGCAGTTCTTC
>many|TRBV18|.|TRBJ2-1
CASSPNRKGDEQFF
TGTGCCAGCTCACCAAACAGGAAGGGAGATGAGCAGTTCTTC
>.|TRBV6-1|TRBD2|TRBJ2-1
CASSTGTSWKGEQFF
TGTGCCAGCAGCACGGGGACTAGCTGGAAGGGGGAGCAGTTCTTC
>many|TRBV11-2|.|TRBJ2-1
CASSLVGQPNEQFF
TGTGCCAGCAGCTTAGTCGGGCAACCCAATGAGCAGTTCTTC
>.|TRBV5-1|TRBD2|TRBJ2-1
CASSWTTSGYNEQFF
TGCGCCAGCAGCTGGACGACTAGCGGTTACAATGAGCAGTTCTTC
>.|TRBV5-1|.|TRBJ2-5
CASSLGSSTLPETQYF
TGCGCCAGCAGCTTGGGAAGTTCCACTCTGCCAGAGACCCAGTACTTC
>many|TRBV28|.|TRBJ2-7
CASGGGSISYEQYF
TGTGCCAGCGGTGGGGGCAGTATCTCCTACGAGCAGTACTTC
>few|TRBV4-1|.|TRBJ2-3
CASSQDPGRSDTQYF
TGCGCCAGCAGCCAAGATCCGGGCAGATCAGATACGCAGTATTTT
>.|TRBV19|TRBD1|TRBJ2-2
CASTPLLQGVDTGELFF
TGTGCCAGTACCCCCCTGCTACAGGGGGTGGACACCGGGGAGCTGTTTTTT
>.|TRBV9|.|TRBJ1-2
CASSVRQVGGYTF
TGTGCCAGCAGCGTTCGACAGGTTGGGGGCTACACCTTC
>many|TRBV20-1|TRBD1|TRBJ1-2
CSARDGDRGRSLGGYTF
TGCAGTGCTAGAGATGGAGACAGGGGCCGATCCCTCGGTGGCTACACCTTC
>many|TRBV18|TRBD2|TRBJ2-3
CASSPRGLAGDTQYF
TGTGCCAGCTCACCACGGGGACTAGCGGGCGATACGCAGTATTTT
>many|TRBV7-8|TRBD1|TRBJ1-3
CASSFSDRPTSGNTIYF
TGTGCCAGCAGCTTTTCGGACAGGCCGACCTCTGGAAACACCATATATTTT
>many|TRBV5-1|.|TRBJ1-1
CASSLVAGRGNTEAFF
TGCGCCAGCAGCTTGGTGGCAGGGCGGGGTAACACTGAAGCTTTCTTT
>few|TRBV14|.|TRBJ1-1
CASSQARVVNTEAFF
TGTGCCAGCAGCCAGGCAAGAGTTGTGAACACTGAAGCTTTCTTT
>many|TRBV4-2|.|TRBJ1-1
CASSHTGSWPSNTEAFF
TGTGCCAGCAGCCACACAGGCTCTTGGCCCTCGAACACTGAAGCTTTCTTT
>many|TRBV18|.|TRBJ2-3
CVSSPITPDTQYF
TGTGTCAGCTCACCAATTACCCCAGATACGCAGTATTTT
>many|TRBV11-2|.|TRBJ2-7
CASSLEFGNIYEQYF
TGTGCCAGCAGCTTAGAGTTCGGGAATATATACGAGCAGTACTTC
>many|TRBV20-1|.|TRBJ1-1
CSAPVGEAFF
TGCAGTGCCCCGGTTGGAGAAGCTTTCTTT
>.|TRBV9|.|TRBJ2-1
CASSAGTNSYNEQFF
TGTGCCAGCAGCGCCGGGACCAACTCCTACAATGAGCAGTTCTTC
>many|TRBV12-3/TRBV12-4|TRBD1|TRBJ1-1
CASTLGTGRNTEAFF
TGTGCCAGCACACTCGGGACAGGGCGGAACACTGAAGCTTTCTTT